The next 21 T cell receptor beta chains were all read from a single sample in a study of blood T cells in healthy people across ages (dated by TCRdb to between 2015 and 2017). The method behind the library was 5' RACE. The second PCR ran for roughly 7 to 11 cycles and used a J-beta primer mix along with a sample-barcoded 5' primer. Using fastp at Q25 and MiXCR, TCRdb reprocessed the public reads and kept productive beta chains. Identical CDR3 proteins give one entry, which carries the most common genes and DNA. The table for this sample lists approximately 2,000,000 distinct CDR3 sequences; approximately 39% of them were counted only once. Together, the top ten hold more than 20% of the sample. Sequenced: blood. The receptors were sampled from a human donor in good health.

This clonotype occurred many times. V gene TRBV20-1 combines with J gene TRBJ2-6; D is undetermined. The ends were cut back, 6 bases at V and 0 bases at J, with 12 bases in the middle. The CDR3 is 15 residues long. The germline V gene has CDR1 DFQATT and CDR2 SNEGSKA (reference sequence). This chain's CDR3 is CSAVLLLSGANVLTF. DNA for the CDR3: TGCAGTGCCGTACTACTCCTCTCTGGGGCCAACGTCCTGACTTTC.

This clonotype was seen a few times. The V call is TRBV6-5, the J call TRBJ1-2; 10 bases map to TRBD1. CDR1 is MNHEY, CDR2 SVGAGI, per germline. The CDR3 runs to 15 residues. J was trimmed by 8 bases and V by 0 bases; bases with no gene match: 6. The CDR3 DNA sequence: TGTGCCAGCAGTTACTCGGGGACAGGGGTGACAGGCTACACCTTC. Protein sequence: CASSYSGTGVTGYTF.

The chain couples TRBV10-3 to TRBJ2-7, with 7 bases that match TRBD1. The closer fit of TRBJ2-5 to the DNA end suggests the J call may be wrong. CDR3 length: 14 amino acids. Per germline, CDR1 ENHRY and CDR2 SYGVKD. The CDR3 protein is CAISEPTGEETQYF. The CDR3 DNA reads TGTGCCATCAGTGAGCCTACAGGGGAAGAGACCCAGTACTTC.

This clonotype was found a few times. The chain uses TRBV7-6 and TRBJ2-7, with 10 bases lining up with TRBD2. The length of the CDR3 is 15 residues. Germline CDR1 reads SGHVS; CDR2 reads FNYEAQ. After removal of 5 bases from V and 4 bases from J, the junction contained 8 bases not matched to a gene. Written as DNA, the CDR3 is TGTGCCAGCAGCCAGAGCGGGGGGGCACAATACGAGCAGTACTTC. It codes for CASSQSGGAQYEQYF.

The table lists this clonotype with many counts. V and J are TRBV5-1 and TRBJ1-2; D is uncertain. Between the trimmed V and J ends, which lost 1 base and 0 bases, there was a span of 7 bases. The length of the CDR3 is 14 residues. In germline, CDR1 is SGHRS, CDR2 YFSETQ. CDR3 protein: CASSLTATNYGYTF. The CDR3, as DNA: TGCGCCAGCAGCTTGACGGCAACTAACTATGGCTACACCTTC.

This clonotype was counted a few times. This chain connects TRBV20-1 to TRBJ2-7, with a tentative D call TRBD2 (5 bases). V lost 6 bases and J 3 bases, leaving 15 bases between the germline ends. Germline V gene data show CDR1 as DFQATT and CDR2 as SNEGSKA (reference sequence). The CDR3 covers 13 residues. The CDR3 sequence: CSALTPGNYEQYF. As DNA, the CDR3 is TGCAGTGCCCTAACGCCGGGAAACTACGAGCAGTACTTC.

This sequence joins TRBV11-3 and TRBJ2-1, with a possible D match to TRBD1 (6 bases). V shed 8 bases and J shed 4 bases, with 18 bases lying between them. The CDR3 runs 15 residues. The germline V gene encodes CDR1 SGHNT and CDR2 YENEEA. The CDR3 here is CASGSNRVRYNEQFF. The CDR3 DNA is TGTGCCAGCGGGTCCAACAGGGTGAGGTACAATGAGCAGTTCTTC.

The V gene is TRBV6-4, the J gene TRBJ2-7, with D uncertain. The V end was cut by 7 bases, the J end by 1 base, with 14 bases between. Looked up from germline, CDR1 is MRHNA and CDR2 is SNTAGT. The CDR3 is 14 residues long. CDR3 coding DNA: TGTGCCAGCAAGGGAATTCCAAGTTCCTACGAGCAGTACTTC. As protein: CASKGIPSSYEQYF.

J is TRBJ1-4 and V is TRBV12-3 or TRBV12-4; D gene uncertain. V lost 5 bases, J lost 10 bases, and 17 bases lay in between. The CDR3 has 14 amino acids. In DNA form, the CDR3 reads TGTGCCAGCAGTCCGATTACCGGTCCAAGAAAACTGTTTTTT. Translation: CASSPITGPRKLFF.

The chain employs TRBV7-4 and TRBJ2-5, with TRBD1 matching over 9 bases. Germline V CDR1 and CDR2: SGHVT, SQSDAQ. This CDR3 spans 14 amino acids. V lost 4 bases, J lost 5 bases, and 5 bases stayed unmatched. CDR3 coding DNA: TGTGCCAGCAGCTGGGGACAGGGCGGGGAGACCCAGTACTTC. It is translated as CASSWGQGGETQYF. Using reference TRBV7-4 and TRBJ2-5 for the parts outside the CDR3, the full variable domain is GAGVSQSPRYKVAKRGRDVALRCDSISGHVTLYWYRQTLGQGSEVLTYSQSDAQRDKSGRPSGRFSAERPERSVSTLKIQRTEQGDSAVYLCASSWGQGGETQYFGPGTRLLVL.

V is TRBV29-1 and J is TRBJ2-7; TRBD1 matches at 9 bases. V was clipped by 7 bases and J by 6 bases; unmatched bases: 4. The CDR3 loop spans 11 amino acids. CDR1 is SQVTM, CDR2 ANQGSEA, per germline. The CDR3 sequence is CSAGTGFEQYF. The CDR3 DNA is TGCAGCGCCGGGACAGGGTTCGAGCAGTACTTC.

This chain links TRBV7-2 with TRBJ1-2, with no clear D. From germline, CDR1 is SGHTA and CDR2 FQGNSA. Trimming cost V 5 bases and J 4 bases, with 14 bases left between them. The CDR3 is 14 residues long. The CDR3 coding sequence is TGTGCCAGCAGCCCCGTGAGTGGACCCTATGGCTACACCTTC. This translates into CASSPVSGPYGYTF.

The table lists this clonotype with a few counts. The V and J genes are TRBV11-2 and TRBJ1-2; possible D gene TRBD1, 6 bases. The length of the CDR3 is 13 residues. Looked up from germline, CDR1 is SGHAT and CDR2 is FQNNGV. V was shortened by 3 bases and J by 8 bases, with 13 bases between the two germline ends. CDR3 loop: CASSFAGAQGYTF. The DNA of the CDR3 is TGTGCCAGCAGCTTCGCGGGGGCGCAAGGCTACACCTTC.

The chain combines TRBV3-1 with TRBJ2-7, with 11 bases lining up with TRBD2. J lost 1 base, V lost 4 bases, and 6 bases had no gene match. The CDR3 consists of 16 residues. In germline, CDR1 is LGHDT, CDR2 YNNKEL (reference sequence). The CDR3 nucleotides are TGTGCCAGCAGCCCGGGACTAGCGGTTCCATCCTACGAGCAGTACTTC. It translates to CASSPGLAVPSYEQYF.

The chain has TRBV21-1 and TRBJ2-6. TRBV21-1 is a documented pseudogene. CDR3 size: 15 residues. The CDR3 nucleotides read TGTGCCAGCAGCAAGCCGGAGTCTGGGGCCAACGTCCTGACTTTC. Translating it yields CASSKPESGANVLTF.

The chain links TRBV20-1 to TRBJ1-5; D is unclear. The CDR3 extends over 13 amino acids. Germline V CDR1 and CDR2: DFQATT, SNEGSKA (reference sequence). Trimming pared 3 bases from V and 13 bases from J, leaving 19 bases between. CDR3 sequence (DNA): TGCAGTGCTAGTGATGGAGGCAATCGGCCACAGCATTTT. Translated: CSASDGGNRPQHF.

The chain is built from TRBV12-3 or TRBV12-4 and TRBJ1-5; tentative D call: TRBD1 (5 bases). Trimming left V 7 bases short and J 5 bases short, with 9 bases between. This CDR3 contains 12 residues. The CDR3 protein is CASKVGDQPQHF. The CDR3 DNA reads TGTGCCAGCAAGGTAGGGGATCAGCCCCAGCATTTT.

The chain combines TRBV28 with TRBJ2-5, with unresolved D. The CDR3 has 14 residues. The germline V gene encodes CDR1 MDHEN and CDR2 SYDVKM. V dropped 2 bases and J dropped 2 bases, with 9 bases sitting between them. As DNA, the CDR3 is TGTGCCAGCAGTTTAAACTTCGAACAAGAGACCCAGTACTTC. This sequence encodes CASSLNFEQETQYF.

This clonotype was detected only once. The CDR3 does not close with the conserved phenylalanine or tryptophan, likely indicating a read error. The J gene is TRBJ1-2, the V gene TRBV2, with a tentative D call TRBD1 (5 bases). The V gene's germline CDR1 is SNHLY and CDR2 FYNNEI. V gave up 4 bases and J gave up 3 bases, with 18 bases separating them. This CDR3 has 16 amino acids. CDR3: CASSGAGTQGDYGYTC. In nucleotides, the CDR3 is TGTGCCAGCAGTGGGGCAGGTACCCAAGGGGACTATGGCTACACCTGC.

The chain carries TRBV12-3 or TRBV12-4 and TRBJ2-3; 7 bases map to TRBD1. With V trimmed by 6 bases and J by 5 bases, 20 bases remained unmatched. CDR3 length: 18 residues. The CDR3 sequence: CASSFSELNRGPRDTQYF. DNA of the CDR3: TGTGCCAGCAGCTTCAGCGAATTAAACAGGGGACCTAGAGATACGCAGTATTTT.

For this clonotype: At one of its ends the junction is not consistent with the germline gene, which may arise from a read error. The CDR3 coding sequence is TGCGCCAGCAGTTACTCGGACAATGGCTACACCTTC. It is translated as CASSYSDNGYTF. The chain is built from TRBV6-2 or TRBV6-3 and TRBJ1-2; D perhaps matches TRBD1 (5 bases). Germline V gene sequence: CDR1 MNHEY, CDR2 SVGEGT. The CDR3 has 12 amino acids.